This T cell receptor beta chain was profiled in a study of blood T cell repertoires in COVID-19. V shed 6 bases and J 4 bases; nucleotides not matched to a gene: 3. The CDR3 length is 12 residues. In germline, CDR1 is MDHEN, CDR2 SYDVKM. Participants' own reports of clinical history determined their cohort assignment. Per the study methods: Researchers report that nucleated cell counts were estimated from reference gene primer amplification. Generated by immunoSEQ multiplex PCR, the TCRdb table keeps only in-frame clones and is missing some. V and J calls and clone size are as listed in that table; D and trimming were resolved from the DNA. This repertoire shows about 310,000 clones, over 80% found once; its top ten account for around 8.9%.

The rearrangement uses TRBV28 and TRBJ2-7, with 7 bases that match TRBD1. This clonotype was sampled from a woman between 18 and 29 years old who had recovered from COVID-19. The specimen sequenced was PBMCs or T cells enriched from blood (not recorded which). The CDR3 DNA is TGTGCCAGCAGCTGGGACAGATACGAGCAGTACTTC. It is translated as CASSWDRYEQYF.